A single sample is the source of the 30 T cell receptor beta chains below, sequenced in a study of cytomegalovirus exposure and HLA in healthy donors (TCRdb year 2017). To prepare the library, the immunoSEQ multiplex PCR assay was applied. For the multiplex PCR, a mixture combining 60 forward primers for TCR Vbeta segments and 13 reverse primers for TCR Jbeta segments was used. What TCRdb holds here is the immuneACCESS table cut down to in-frame rearrangements. Part of the clones is not present; checked against another copy, under half of the missing clones reflect an unresolved V gene, and the others are unexplained. The table kept for this sample lists about 190,000 clones. The ten biggest clones cover around 6% of the sample. The sample consisted of PBMCs. All receptors come from a man younger than 40 in good health and CMV-seronegative.

This chain uses TRBV30 with TRBJ2-7; TRBD1 aligns across 7 bases. The germline V gene has CDR1 GTSNPN and CDR2 SVGIG (reference sequence). The CDR3 has 14 residues. Trimming took 2 bases from V and 4 from J; bases not matched to a gene: 8. In DNA, the CDR3 is TGTGCCTGGAGTCCCGGGACAGCTACTTACGAGCAGTACTTC. Its translation is CAWSPGTATYEQYF.

The rearrangement links TRBV9 to TRBJ1-6, with unresolved D. The V end was cut by 4 bases, the J end by 2 bases, with 16 bases between. The CDR3 is 17 amino acids. The germline V gene has CDR1 SGDLS and CDR2 YYNGEE. CDR3 residues: CASSTRHSLAYNSPLHF. CDR3 nucleotides: TGTGCCAGCAGCACCCGACACTCGCTCGCCTATAATTCACCCCTCCACTTT.

The chain links TRBV10-3 to TRBJ2-5; the D gene is possibly TRBD1 (5 bases). Trimming left V 10 bases short and J 7 bases short, with 22 bases between. CDR3 size: 14 residues. CDR1 is ENHRY, CDR2 SYGVKD, per germline. For the CDR3, the DNA is TGTGCCACCAATTTGGGGCAGGAAAGGGGGACCCAGTACTTC. It is translated as CATNLGQERGTQYF.

The chain is built from TRBV2 and TRBJ2-1; 11 nucleotides line up with TRBD1. The J segment lost 15 bases and the V segment lost 5 bases, leaving 21 bases of the junction unmatched. The CDR3 loop spans 17 amino acids. Germline lookup yields CDR1 SNHLY and CDR2 FYNNEI. CDR3: CASSRGEQDRGRRQRFF. The CDR3 DNA reads as TGTGCCAGCAGTCGCGGAGAGCAGGACAGGGGGCGCCGACAGCGGTTCTTC.

This sequence joins TRBV19 and TRBJ2-1; the match to TRBD1 covers 9 bases. Germline V gene data show CDR1 as LNHDA and CDR2 as SQIVND (reference sequence). The CDR3 is made up of 15 amino acids. V was pared by 6 bases and J by 6 bases, with 9 bases of the junction left unmatched. CDR3 region: CASSSAGQGRNEQFF. The CDR3, as DNA: TGTGCCAGTAGCTCCGCGGGACAGGGCCGCAATGAGCAGTTCTTC.

The rearrangement links TRBV7-9 to TRBJ2-3, with 11 bases lining up with TRBD1. The CDR3 consists of 15 residues. The trim removed 4 bases at V and 5 bases at J, leaving 5 bases unmatched. From germline, CDR1 is SEHNR and CDR2 FQNEAQ (reference sequence). Written as DNA, the CDR3 is TGTGCCAGCAGCTATGGACAGGGGGCGGAAGATACGCAGTATTTT. As protein: CASSYGQGAEDTQYF.

This chain joins TRBV4-2 and TRBJ1-4, with TRBD1 as a possible D gene (6 bases). This CDR3 spans 15 amino acids. From germline, CDR1 is LGHNA and CDR2 YNFKEQ. V was clipped by 0 bases and J by 4 bases, with 9 bases between them. As DNA, the CDR3 is TGTGCCAGCAGCCAAGAATACAGGGTTAATGAAAAACTGTTTTTT. Amino acids: CASSQEYRVNEKLFF.

The rearrangement uses TRBV5-1 and TRBJ2-1; 10 bases are shared with TRBD2. The CDR3 loop spans 18 amino acids. Germline CDR1 is SGHRS and CDR2 is YFSETQ. The trim removed 1 base at V and 0 bases at J, leaving 7 bases unmatched. CDR3: CASSLQAGGSSSYNEQFF. In DNA, the CDR3 is TGCGCCAGCAGCTTGCAAGCGGGGGGGTCAAGCTCCTACAATGAGCAGTTCTTC. The full variable domain, with the rest looked up from reference TRBV5-1 and TRBJ2-1, is KAGVTQTPRYLIKTRGQQVTLSCSPISGHRSVSWYQQTPGQGLQFLFEYFSETQRNKGNFPGRFSGRQFSNSRSEMNVSTLELGDSALYLCASSLQAGGSSSYNEQFFGPGTRLTVL.

This rearrangement joins TRBV13 to TRBJ2-5; 11 nucleotides agree with TRBD1. Germline values: CDR1 PRHDT, CDR2 FYEKMQ (reference sequence). V trimming: 5 bases; J trimming: 5 bases; junction bases outside the gene matches: 7. CDR3 size: 15 residues. The CDR3 nucleotides read TGTGCCAGCAGCACCGGACAGGGGGCAGGGGAGACCCAGTACTTC. This encodes CASSTGQGAGETQYF.

The CDR3 DNA follows: TGTGCCAGCAGCCCGGGGACTCCTCCCTACAATGAGCAGTTCTTC. Translation: CASSPGTPPYNEQFF. The chain joins TRBV7-2 to TRBJ2-1; tentatively, D is TRBD2 (6 bases). Trimming removed 5 bases from V and 2 bases from J, with 13 bases in between. The CDR3 sequence is 15 residues long. The germline gives CDR1 SGHTA, CDR2 FQGNSA.

The chain combines TRBV4-2 with TRBJ1-2; 7 nucleotides line up with TRBD1. The CDR3 spans 18 residues. Germline-derived CDR1 and CDR2 are LGHNA and YNFKEQ. With 3 bases clipped from V and 4 bases from J, the junction kept 17 bases outside the gene matches. The CDR3 DNA reads as TGTGCCAGCAGCCAGAAACCGGGACAGCCTATCACATCCTATGGCTACACCTTC. Amino acid sequence: CASSQKPGQPITSYGYTF.

This rearrangement joins TRBV6-1 to TRBJ2-3; 7 bases agree with TRBD1. The V and J ends lost 6 bases and 6 bases, in that order; junction bases with no gene match: 12. Germline values: CDR1 MNHNS, CDR2 SASEGT. The CDR3 totals 15 residues. CDR3 sequence: CASRPRRDSSDTQYF. The CDR3 nucleotides read TGTGCCAGCAGACCCCGTCGGGACAGTTCGGATACGCAGTATTTT.

The chain combines TRBV6-5 with TRBJ1-3; D is possibly TRBD1 (6 bases). Per germline, CDR1 MNHEY and CDR2 SVGAGI. The ends were cut back, 6 bases at V and 0 bases at J, with 12 bases in the middle. CDR3 length: 15 residues. CDR3 protein: CASSATGFSGNTIYF. The CDR3 DNA reads as TGTGCCAGCAGCGCGACAGGTTTCTCTGGAAACACCATATATTTT.

The chain couples TRBV11-2 to TRBJ2-5, with 12 bases lining up with TRBD2. V dropped 0 bases and J dropped 5; count of bases not matched to a gene: 4. Germline lookup yields CDR1 SGHAT and CDR2 FQNNGV. CDR3 length: 16 residues. The CDR3 DNA follows: TGTGCCAGCAGCTTAGACGGACTAGCGGGAACTGAGACCCAGTACTTC. The encoded protein is CASSLDGLAGTETQYF. The full variable domain, rest sourced from reference TRBV11-2 and TRBJ2-5, is EAGVAQSPRYKIIEKRQSVAFWCNPISGHATLYWYQQILGQGPKLLIQFQNNGVVDDSQLPKDRFSAERLKGVDSTLKIQPAKLEDSAVYLCASSLDGLAGTETQYFGPGTRLLVL.

The chain links TRBV2 to TRBJ1-1, with D perhaps TRBD1 (5 bases). The CDR3 contains 17 residues. The germline gives CDR1 SNHLY, CDR2 FYNNEI. Trimming pared 10 bases from V and 5 bases from J, leaving 29 bases between. CDR3 protein: CATTQFGLSGTKTEAFF. The CDR3 region has the DNA TGTGCCACCACTCAATTTGGCCTCTCCGGGACTAAGACTGAAGCTTTCTTT. Together with reference TRBV2 and TRBJ1-1, the CDR3 gives the full variable domain: EPEVTQTPSHQVTQMGQEVILRCVPISNHLYFYWYRQILGQKVEFLVSFYNNEISEKSEIFDDQFSVERPDGSNFTLKIRSTKLEDSAMYFCATTQFGLSGTKTEAFFGQGTRLTVV.

CDR3 coding DNA: TGTGCCAGCAGCCACCCGATCGAGAATGAGCAGTTCTTC. Translated, it gives CASSHPIENEQFF. This chain joins TRBV11-1 and TRBJ2-1, with no clear D. Germline CDR1 and CDR2: SGHAT and FQDESV (reference sequence). V gave up 5 bases and J gave up 7 bases, with 12 bases separating them. CDR3 length: 13 residues. The full variable domain, with the rest looked up from reference TRBV11-1 and TRBJ2-1, is EAEVAQSPRYKITEKSQAVAFWCDPISGHATLYWYRQILGQGPELLVQFQDESVVDDSQLPKDRFSAERLKGVDSTLKIQPAELGDSAMYLCASSHPIENEQFFGPGTRLTVL.

The chain joins TRBV19 to TRBJ1-5; tentative D call: TRBD1 (6 bases). This CDR3 contains 16 residues. V was pared by 5 bases and J by 7 bases, with 21 bases between. The V gene's germline CDR1 is LNHDA and CDR2 SQIVND (reference sequence). The CDR3 DNA is TGTGCCAGTAGTGTCGGGTGGATGGGGGCGAAACAGCCCCAGCATTTT. It translates to CASSVGWMGAKQPQHF.

This CDR3 reads CASSDRNRPYNEQFF. CDR3 in DNA: TGTGCCAGCAGCGACAGGAACAGACCCTACAATGAGCAGTTCTTC. This sequence joins TRBV27 and TRBJ2-1, with a weak D call TRBD1 (6 bases). V shed 6 bases and J shed 2 bases, with 14 bases lying between them. CDR1 is MNHEY and CDR2 is SMNVEV in the germline V gene (reference sequence). The CDR3 sequence is 15 residues long.

V and J are TRBV6-5 and TRBJ1-6; TRBD1 is a possible D gene (6 bases). V was trimmed by 2 bases and J by 7 bases, leaving 9 bases between them. This CDR3 has 14 amino acids. Germline V CDR1 and CDR2: MNHEY, SVGAGI. In nucleotides, the CDR3 is TGTGCCAGCAGTTACGGACAGACCAATTCACCCCTCCACTTT. It translates to CASSYGQTNSPLHF.

J is TRBJ2-3 and V is TRBV18, with 11 bases aligning to TRBD2. This CDR3 has 17 residues. CDR1 and CDR2 (germline): KGHSH, LQKENI. V lost 3 bases, J lost 1 base, and 6 bases stayed unmatched. For the CDR3, the DNA is TGTGCCAGCTCACCGTCCTTAGCGGGAGGGGGCACAGATACGCAGTATTTT. Translating it yields CASSPSLAGGGTDTQYF.

The genes are TRBV5-8 and TRBJ2-2, with D unresolved. Germline CDR1 SGHTS, CDR2 YDEGEE. Trimming removed 2 bases from V and 8 bases from J, with 7 bases in between. CDR3 length equals 12 residues. The CDR3, as DNA: TGTGCCAGCAGCTTCTACGGGGGGGAGCTGTTTTTT. Protein sequence: CASSFYGGELFF.

The chain joins TRBV4-1 to TRBJ1-2, with unresolved D. Germline CDR1 reads MGHRA; CDR2 reads YSYEKL. V was cut by 1 base and J by 8 bases, with 14 bases left in between. This CDR3 is built from 14 residues. The CDR3 nucleotides read TGCGCCAGCAGCCAAGTAGTGAAAGCTAGGGGCTACACCTTC. Translating gives CASSQVVKARGYTF.

This rearrangement joins TRBV19 to TRBJ2-1; 7 bases map to TRBD1. Germline CDR1 and CDR2: LNHDA and SQIVND (reference sequence). The J segment lost 3 bases and the V segment lost 1 base, leaving 6 bases of the junction unmatched. The CDR3 extends over 16 amino acids. CDR3 DNA: TGTGCCAGTAGTATAGTGGCAGGGGGTGGCTACAATGAGCAGTTCTTC. Translating it yields CASSIVAGGGYNEQFF.

The CDR3 is CASSLSGGSTDTQYF. The CDR3 DNA reads as TGTGCCAGCAGCTTAAGCGGGGGTAGCACAGATACGCAGTATTTT. The rearrangement uses TRBV9 and TRBJ2-3, with 8 bases aligning to TRBD2. Germline V gene sequence: CDR1 SGDLS, CDR2 YYNGEE. CDR3 size: 15 residues. V lost 4 bases to trimming and J lost 0 bases; unmatched junction nucleotides: 4.

The V call is TRBV5-1, the J call TRBJ1-2; no reliable D call. This CDR3 is 14 amino acids long. The germline V and J ends were trimmed by 0 bases and 8 bases, with 14 bases remaining between them. Germline-derived CDR1 and CDR2 are SGHRS and YFSETQ. DNA of the CDR3: TGCGCCAGCAGCTTGGCCAGCGGATCGGGGGGCTACACCTTC. The encoded protein is CASSLASGSGGYTF.

The V call is TRBV10-1, the J call TRBJ2-2, with 11 bases aligning to TRBD1. The CDR3 is made up of 16 amino acids. The germline CDR1 and CDR2 sequences are WNHNN and SYGVQD (reference sequence). The V gene end was trimmed by 2 bases and the J gene end by 4 bases; junction bases not matched to a gene: 3. CDR3 sequence: CASSEHGTGGTGELFF. In DNA form, the CDR3 reads TGCGCCAGCAGTGAGCACGGGACAGGGGGCACCGGGGAGCTGTTTTTT.

The rearrangement uses TRBV9 and TRBJ2-2, with 9 bases aligning to TRBD2. CDR3 size: 15 residues. The trim removed 5 bases at V and 1 base at J, leaving 3 bases unmatched. CDR1 is SGDLS and CDR2 is YYNGEE in the germline V gene. CDR3 DNA: TGTGCCAGCAGTAGCGGGGGCTGGAACACCGGGGAGCTGTTTTTT. Its translation: CASSSGGWNTGELFF.

The chain carries TRBV18 and TRBJ1-1; D gene unclear. There are 15 residues in the CDR3. Trimming stripped 4 bases from V and 1 base from J, with 13 bases between. Germline loops: CDR1 KGHSH, CDR2 LQKENI. Written as DNA, the CDR3 is TGTGCCAGCTCACTTGGAGCTGAACGGAACACTGAAGCTTTCTTT. Protein product: CASSLGAERNTEAFF.

This chain connects TRBV25-1 to TRBJ1-1, with D possibly matching TRBD1 (6 bases). V dropped 5 bases and J dropped 1 base, with 14 bases sitting between them. CDR1 is MGHDK and CDR2 is SYGVNS in the germline V gene. This CDR3 spans 15 amino acids. The CDR3: CASSQVGGANTEAFF. The DNA for the CDR3 is TGTGCCAGCAGTCAAGTGGGGGGGGCGAACACTGAAGCTTTCTTT.

This sequence joins TRBV29-1 and TRBJ2-3; 9 nucleotides agree with TRBD2. CDR1 is SQVTM, CDR2 ANQGSEA, per germline. V was clipped by 4 bases and J by 4 bases; unmatched bases: 15. The CDR3 has 17 amino acids. DNA of the CDR3: TGCAGCGTTGTATTGTTGGGGTTAGCGGGGGATGCAGATACGCAGTATTTT. Its protein product is CSVVLLGLAGDADTQYF.